These 19 T cell receptor beta chains originate from one sample sequenced in a study of cytomegalovirus exposure and HLA in healthy donors. Data came from immunoSEQ multiplex PCR; TCRdb stores just in-frame clones and leaves some out. Counted here are some 240,000 clones, over 80% occurring once; the ten biggest clones make up around 5.6%. Sequenced material: PBMCs. The receptors come from a woman aged 18-35 years in good health and CMV-seronegative.

The J gene is TRBJ2-2, the V gene TRBV6-6; 8 bases align to TRBD2. Germline lookup yields CDR1 MNHNY and CDR2 SVGAGI (reference sequence). The CDR3 extends over 13 amino acids. V lost 9 bases and J lost 7; bases outside the gene matches: 7. Here the CDR3 reads CASSGGRDGELFF. The CDR3 DNA is TGTGCCAGTTCGGGGGGGCGCGACGGGGAGCTGTTTTTT.

The genes are TRBV6-5 and TRBJ1-2, with 7 nucleotides matching TRBD1. Germline V gene lookup returns CDR1 MNHEY and CDR2 SVGAGI. V gave up 5 bases and J gave up 2 bases; unmatched junction bases: 2. The CDR3 is made up of 13 amino acids. The CDR3 loop reads CASSKDRNYGYTF. CDR3 nucleotide sequence: TGTGCCAGCAGTAAGGACAGGAACTATGGCTACACCTTC.

In this sample, this clone turned up once. The gene calls are TRBV30 and TRBJ2-5, with D perhaps TRBD2 (6 bases). The V and J ends lost 3 bases and 5 bases respectively, with 13 bases between them. The CDR3 is 13 residues long. Germline loops: CDR1 GTSNPN, CDR2 SVGIG (reference sequence). CDR3 loop: CAWSGGVRETQYF. The CDR3 nucleotides are TGTGCCTGGAGCGGCGGGGTGAGGGAGACCCAGTACTTC.

This clone was detected once. CDR3 sequence: CASSLSSPPYEQYF. The CDR3 DNA follows: TGTGCCAGCAGTTTAAGCTCACCTCCTTACGAGCAGTACTTC. This rearrangement joins TRBV27 to TRBJ2-7; D is unresolved. Per the germline V gene, CDR1 is MNHEY and CDR2 is SMNVEV (reference sequence). The CDR3 has 14 amino acids. V was clipped by 2 bases and J by 4 bases, with 12 bases between them.

This clone was detected a few times. The chain combines TRBV19 with TRBJ2-4; D call uncertain. V gave up 5 bases and J gave up 0 bases, with 8 bases separating them. Germline lookup yields CDR1 LNHDA and CDR2 SQIVND (reference sequence). The CDR3 has 14 amino acids. The CDR3 DNA reads TGTGCCAGTAGTGCCGCCCCAGCCAAAAACATTCAGTACTTC. Its protein product is CASSAAPAKNIQYF.

The chain employs TRBV5-1 and TRBJ1-2; D gene ambiguous. The CDR3 length is 13 residues. Trimming shortened V by 6 bases and J by 5 bases, and 14 bases separated the two germline ends. Germline assignment: CDR1 SGHRS and CDR2 YFSETQ. CDR3 protein: CASTRDGSYGYTF. The CDR3 DNA reads TGCGCCAGCACCCGTGACGGGAGTTATGGCTACACCTTC.

J is TRBJ2-7 and V is TRBV5-1; 13 bases fit TRBD2. Germline V gene data show CDR1 as SGHRS and CDR2 as YFSETQ. The trim removed 4 bases at V and 5 bases at J, leaving 12 bases unmatched. CDR3 length equals 17 residues. CDR3 amino acids: CASSPREKLAGGNEQYF. The CDR3 DNA is TGCGCCAGCAGCCCCAGAGAAAAACTAGCGGGGGGGAACGAGCAGTACTTC.

This chain connects TRBV5-1 to TRBJ1-4, with TRBD1 matching 9 bases. There are 15 residues in the CDR3. Germline V gene sequence: CDR1 SGHRS, CDR2 YFSETQ. Trimming removed 4 bases from V and 7 bases from J; junction bases left unmatched: 8. The CDR3 is CASSEGQGSAEKLFF. CDR3 nucleotide sequence: TGCGCCAGCAGCGAGGGACAGGGCTCGGCTGAAAAACTGTTTTTT.

The J gene is TRBJ2-7, the V gene TRBV14, with TRBD2 matching over 10 bases. CDR1 SGHDN and CDR2 FVKESK come from the germline V gene. The CDR3 has 15 amino acids. V lost 3 bases to trimming and J lost 4 bases; unmatched junction nucleotides: 6. In nucleotides, the CDR3 is TGTGCCAGCAGCCACCTTAGCGGGAGGACGTACGAGCAGTACTTC. It translates to CASSHLSGRTYEQYF.

In nucleotides, the CDR3 is TGTGCCAGCAGTTTTTCCGGGACAGCTATCTACGAGCAGTACTTC. This translates into CASSFSGTAIYEQYF. The chain is built from TRBV27 and TRBJ2-7; 7 positions match TRBD1. With 3 bases clipped from V and 3 bases from J, the junction kept 8 bases outside the gene matches. Per the germline V gene, CDR1 is MNHEY and CDR2 is SMNVEV (reference sequence). The CDR3 has 15 residues.

The chain couples TRBV7-9 to TRBJ2-2; 8 positions match TRBD1. V shed 5 bases, J shed 5 bases, and the junction held 7 bases outside the gene matches. Germline V CDR1 and CDR2: SEHNR, FQNEAQ (reference sequence). The CDR3 has 15 residues. DNA for the CDR3: TGTGCCAGCAGCCCCAGGACAGGGTTTACCGGGGAGCTGTTTTTT. This codes for CASSPRTGFTGELFF.

This chain joins TRBV10-1 and TRBJ2-3, with 7 positions matching TRBD2. The CDR3 runs to 14 residues. Unmatched junction bases numbered 5, after V lost 2 bases and J lost 6 bases. CDR1 is WNHNN and CDR2 is SYGVQD in the germline V gene (reference sequence). CDR3 nucleotides: TGCGCCAGCAGTGAGGAGGGAGGGTCCGATACGCAGTATTTT. Its protein is CASSEEGGSDTQYF.

The chain links TRBV7-9 to TRBJ1-2, with a possible D match to TRBD1 (6 bases). Trimming pared 5 bases from V and 4 bases from J, leaving 17 bases between. The CDR3 is 15 amino acids. From germline, CDR1 is SEHNR and CDR2 FQNEAQ (reference sequence). The CDR3 DNA reads as TGTGCCAGCAGCCTTTCGGTCGCAGGGGTCTATGGCTACACCTTC. Its translation is CASSLSVAGVYGYTF. The variable domain in full, with the rest retrieved from reference TRBV7-9 and TRBJ1-2, is DTGVSQNPRHKITKRGQNVTFRCDPISEHNRLYWYRQTLGQGPEFLTYFQNEAQLEKSRLLSDRFSAERPKGSFSTLEIQRTEQGDSAMYLCASSLSVAGVYGYTFGSGTRLTVV.

Note on this clone: One junction end does not reproduce the germline sequence, and a read error may be involved. This chain connects TRBV27 to TRBJ2-3; possibly TRBD1 for D (6 bases). In germline, CDR1 is MNHEY, CDR2 SMNVEV (reference sequence). CDR3 size: 13 residues. The CDR3 protein is CACRGSGTDTQYF. CDR3 DNA sequence: TGTGCCTGCAGGGGTTCCGGCACAGATACGCAGTATTTT.

This sequence joins TRBV9 and TRBJ2-1; the D gene could be TRBD1 or TRBD2 (6 bases each). The CDR3 runs 14 residues. Trimming shortened V by 6 bases and J by 0 bases, and 10 bases separated the two germline ends. Per the germline V gene, CDR1 is SGDLS and CDR2 is YYNGEE. CDR3 sequence: CASTEGGSYNEQFF. The CDR3, as DNA: TGTGCCAGCACCGAGGGGGGCTCCTACAATGAGCAGTTCTTC.

The chain joins TRBV27 to TRBJ2-7, with 10 bases matching TRBD2. The length of the CDR3 is 16 residues. V shed 4 bases, J shed 4 bases, and the junction held 10 bases outside the gene matches. The V gene's germline CDR1 is MNHEY and CDR2 SMNVEV (reference sequence). The CDR3 loop reads CASSSPASGRLYEQYF. CDR3 DNA sequence: TGTGCCAGCAGTTCGCCGGCTAGCGGGAGATTGTACGAGCAGTACTTC.

The chain carries TRBV6-6 and TRBJ2-7, with 9 nucleotides matching TRBD1. V lost 5 bases to trimming and J lost 8 bases; unmatched junction nucleotides: 10. The CDR3 has 14 amino acids. From germline, CDR1 is MNHNY and CDR2 SVGAGI (reference sequence). The chain's CDR3 is CASSAGTGWIQQYF. CDR3 in DNA: TGTGCCAGCAGTGCCGGGACAGGGTGGATCCAGCAGTACTTC.

The chain employs TRBV30 and TRBJ2-7; unclear D gene. Germline assignment: CDR1 GTSNPN and CDR2 SVGIG (reference sequence). Deletions cut 0 bases from V and 7 bases from J, with 13 bases between. CDR3 length equals 13 residues. CDR3 bases: TGTGCCTGGAGTGTACGCGGAGATGCGGAGCAGTACTTC. Amino acids: CAWSVRGDAEQYF.

This rearrangement joins TRBV7-6 to TRBJ2-5; D possibly uses TRBD1 or TRBD2 (6 bases each). Germline lookup yields CDR1 SGHVS and CDR2 FNYEAQ. V lost 5 bases to trimming and J lost 5 bases, with 21 bases between them. This CDR3 has 16 residues. CDR3 in amino acids: CASSPSAGGLDETQYF. DNA of the CDR3: TGTGCCAGCAGCCCTTCTGCCGGGGGCCTCGACGAGACCCAGTACTTC. Filled out from reference TRBV7-6 and TRBJ2-5, the complete variable domain reads GAGVSQSPRYKVTKRGQDVALRCDPISGHVSLYWYRQALGQGPEFLTYFNYEAQQDKSGLPNDRFSAERPEGSISTLTIQRTEQRDSAMYRCASSPSAGGLDETQYFGPGTRLLVL.